The rows below give T cell receptor beta chains drawn from one sample of a study of T cell repertoires in cytomegalovirus infection. Which antigens these TCRs recognize remains unknown. TCRdb reprocessed the reads with MiXCR, giving one entry per CDR3 protein. The table has a few hundred thousand distinct CDR3 sequences, 30% to 40% seen once; the top ten hold 17%. The source was cultured PBMCs, collected from culture after CMV antigen stimulation. Receptors were obtained from a human donor in good health (CMV status not recorded). Some clones in this sample may be carry-over from other donors' samples. CDR3s include the opening cysteine and the closing phenylalanine or tryptophan. A D gene is named only where the DNA matches it firmly. Clone size is given for some rows only: seen once, a few or many times, or a class if the clone is expanded.

TRBV9	TRBD1	TRBJ2-3	few	TGTGCCAGCAGCGCGCCGAAATTCAGGGGGAGCACAGATACGCAGTATTTT	CASSAPKFRGSTDTQYF
TRBV7-2	NA	TRBJ2-3	few	TGTGCCAGCAGATCAGGTATCTCCGCAGATACGCAGTATTTT	CASRSGISADTQYF
TRBV12-3/TRBV12-4	NA	TRBJ1-5	NA	TGTGCCAGCAGCTTACAGGGATTTGGTGGCAATCAGCCCCAGCATTTT	CASSLQGFGGNQPQHF
TRBV7-3	TRBD1	TRBJ2-5	once	TGTGCCAGCAGCCTGACAGGGGGCTACTCAAGAGGGACCCAGTACTTC	CASSLTGGYSRGTQYF
TRBV5-5	NA	TRBJ2-7	NA	TGTGCCAGCAGCTTGTCAAGGGCGGCCTCCTACGAGCAGTACTTC	CASSLSRAASYEQYF
TRBV7-9	NA	TRBJ2-5	NA	TGTGCCAGCAGCCTGAGACAGAGGGGGCAAGAGACCCAGTACTTC	CASSLRQRGQETQYF
TRBV19	NA	TRBJ2-2	few	TGTGCCAGTAGGTTCGCAGGCATGACCGGGGAGCTGTTTTTT	CASRFAGMTGELFF
TRBV12-3/TRBV12-4	NA	TRBJ2-2	many	TGTGCCAGCAGCCGCAGGGATACCGGGGAGCTGTTTTTT	CASSRRDTGELFF
TRBV7-8	NA	TRBJ1-4	few	TGTGCCAGCAGCCCGACCGACAGACTTAATGAAAAACTGTTTTTT	CASSPTDRLNEKLFF
TRBV19	NA	TRBJ1-1	NA	TGTGCCAGTAGTATGGCAGGGGTCATGAACACTGAAGCTTTCTTT	CASSMAGVMNTEAFF
TRBV7-9	NA	TRBJ2-5	NA	TGTGCCAGCAGCCCTATCAAAGAGACCCAGTACTTC	CASSPIKETQYF
TRBV28	TRBD2	TRBJ2-7	NA	TGTGCCAGCACCCGACCCCCTAGACTAGCGGGAGGCTACGAGCAGTACTTC	CASTRPPRLAGGYEQYF
TRBV19	NA	TRBJ1-1	NA	TGTGCCAGTACCCCTCGGACGAACACTGAAGCTTTCTTT	CASTPRTNTEAFF
TRBV5-4	TRBD2	TRBJ2-1	NA	TGTGCCAGCAGCGGGGGGACTAGCGGGAGAGGGGCTGTCTATGAGCAGTTCTTC	CASSGGTSGRGAVYEQFF
TRBV7-2	NA	TRBJ2-2	many	TGTGCCAGCGTCCTAAGCCGGGATAACACCGGGGAGCTGTTTTTT	CASVLSRDNTGELFF
TRBV6-5	NA	TRBJ2-3	many	TGTGCCAGCAGGGAGAGCACAGATACGCAGTATTTT	CASRESTDTQYF
TRBV7-6	NA	TRBJ2-5	NA	TGTGCCAGCAGCCTTGACCAGACCCAGTACTTC	CASSLDQTQYF
TRBV14	NA	TRBJ2-3	NA	TGTGCCAGCAGCCACTATTCTGTTACAGATACGCAGTATTTT	CASSHYSVTDTQYF
TRBV20-1	TRBD1	TRBJ2-7	NA	TGCAGTGCTAAGAGGGGGCGGGTCGGCTCCTACGAGCAGTACTTC	CSAKRGRVGSYEQYF
TRBV6-1	TRBD2	TRBJ2-3	NA	TGTGCCAGCCCTAGCGGGAGATACACAGATACGCAGTATTTT	CASPSGRYTDTQYF
TRBV10-3	NA	TRBJ2-7	NA	TGTGCCACCAGTTCAGGCTCCTACGAGCAGTACTTC	CATSSGSYEQYF
TRBV28	TRBD1	TRBJ1-2	few	TGTGCCAGCAACCAACCCCGACAGGGTTGGTATGGCTACACCTTC	CASNQPRQGWYGYTF
TRBV12-3/TRBV12-4	TRBD1	TRBJ1-2	NA	TGTGCCAGCAGCCAACCACCCGGGACAGGGCTCTTCTATGGCTACACCTTC	CASSQPPGTGLFYGYTF
TRBV11-2	NA	TRBJ2-5	few	TGTGCCAGCAGCCCCGGAACACATGTGGAGACCCAGTACTTC	CASSPGTHVETQYF
TRBV5-1	TRBD1	TRBJ2-1	NA	TGCGCCAGCAGCGCAGACAGGGGGGCCTACAATGAGCAGTTCTTC	CASSADRGAYNEQFF
TRBV20-1	TRBD1	TRBJ2-1	NA	TGCAGTGCTAGAGATACCCAGGGGGACAGGGGCGTCTATAGCTCCTACAATGAGCAGTTCTTC	CSARDTQGDRGVYSSYNEQFF
TRBV27	NA	TRBJ2-1	few	TGTGCCAGCAGTTTATCCCCGGACGGATCGAATGAGCAGTTCTTC	CASSLSPDGSNEQFF
TRBV12-3/TRBV12-4	TRBD1	TRBJ1-5	few	TGTGCCAGCAGTTTAGTAGGGGGCGCTTTCCAGCCCCAGCATTTT	CASSLVGGAFQPQHF
TRBV12-3/TRBV12-4	TRBD1	TRBJ2-6	few	TGTGCCAGCAGTTACAGGGGGCTCGCCGGGGCCAACGTCCTGACTTTC	CASSYRGLAGANVLTF
TRBV6-2/TRBV6-3	TRBD1	TRBJ2-2	NA	TGTGCCAGCAGAAGAAGAACTTCCGGGACAGGCCCCGGGGAGCTGTTTTTT	CASRRRTSGTGPGELFF
TRBV7-2	NA	TRBJ2-5	many	TGTGCCAGCAGCTTGGATCAGGGGGGTCAAGAGACCCAGTACTTC	CASSLDQGGQETQYF
TRBV5-1	TRBD1	TRBJ1-5	few	TGCGCCAGCAGCTTAGGACAGGGGTACTATCAGCCCCAGCATTTT	CASSLGQGYYQPQHF
TRBV7-9	TRBD2	TRBJ2-1	NA	TGTGCCAGCAGTTCCGGCGGACTAGCGGGAGGGGGCTACAATGAGCAGTTCTTC	CASSSGGLAGGGYNEQFF
TRBV11-2	NA	TRBJ1-6	few	TGTGCCAGCAGCCGAGGGGCCTATAATTCACCCCTCCACTTT	CASSRGAYNSPLHF
TRBV19	NA	TRBJ2-2	few	TGTGCCAGTAGTATGGGCAGCGGGGAGCTGTTTTTT	CASSMGSGELFF
TRBV2	NA	TRBJ1-1	NA	TGTGCCAGCAGTGAAAGGGCAGGAGGGGGGACTGAAGCTTTCTTT	CASSERAGGGTEAFF
TRBV20-1	TRBD2	TRBJ2-1	NA	TGCAGTGGTATCGGTTCCGGGGGGAACAATGAGCAGTTCTTC	CSGIGSGGNNEQFF
TRBV27	TRBD2	TRBJ2-5	NA	TGTGCCAGCAGTTCACCAAAGGGACTAGCGGGAGTCAGAGAGACCCAGTACTTC	CASSSPKGLAGVRETQYF
TRBV19	TRBD2	TRBJ2-1	few	TGTGCCAGTAGTCCGGCGACTAGCGGAAACAATGAGCAGTTCTTC	CASSPATSGNNEQFF
TRBV30	TRBD1	TRBJ2-1	NA	TGTGCCTGGAGCCCAGGGGGTGCTGAGCAGTTCTTC	CAWSPGGAEQFF
TRBV9	TRBD2	TRBJ2-1	once	TGTGCCAGCAGCGTAAGCGGGAGGGATAGAAATGAGCAGTTCTTC	CASSVSGRDRNEQFF
TRBV4-3	NA	TRBJ2-5	NA	TGCGCCAGCAGCCAAGGTCAGGACAGCCGTATGGAGACCCAGTACTTC	CASSQGQDSRMETQYF
TRBV12-3/TRBV12-4	TRBD1	TRBJ2-6	NA	TGTGCCAGCAGTTTTCCTCGGACAGGGAGTTCCTCGGGTGGGGCCAACGTCCTGACTTTC	CASSFPRTGSSSGGANVLTF
TRBV5-1	TRBD2	TRBJ2-1	NA	TGCGCCAGCAGCTTGGCCGTTCTAGCGGGAAGCTCCAATGAGCAGTTCTTC	CASSLAVLAGSSNEQFF
TRBV2	NA	TRBJ1-5	NA	TGTGCCAGCAGGGACAGATTGCTTAGCAATCAGCCCCAGCATTTT	CASRDRLLSNQPQHF
TRBV20-1	NA	TRBJ2-5	few	TGCAGTGCTCCAACCAGGGTTGAAGGAGTCACCCAGTACTTC	CSAPTRVEGVTQYF
TRBV20-1	NA	TRBJ2-7	NA	TGCAGTGCTAGTATAAGTAGAGCGAGAGACGAGCAGTACTTC	CSASISRARDEQYF
TRBV5-5	NA	TRBJ1-2	NA	TGTGCCAGCAGCTTCTTCCGTTGGCATAACTATGGCTACACCTTC	CASSFFRWHNYGYTF